The 6 T cell receptor beta chains given below trace back to one sample, sequenced in a study of blood T cells in healthy people across ages (dated by TCRdb to 2014 to 2015). Preparation of the library involved 5' RACE. For sequencing, an Illumina HiSeq 2500 was employed. The second PCR ran for about 6 to 11 cycles and used a J-beta primer mix along with a sample-barcoded 5' primer. TCRdb applied fastp at Q25 and MiXCR to the public reads, then kept only in-frame beta chains. Rows are combined by CDR3 protein, so each entry shows the most common genes and DNA. The sample records about 640,000 distinct CDR3 sequences, around two fifths of which are singletons. The ten largest account for about 30% of the sample. The material sequenced was blood. The receptors originated from an elderly man in good health.

The chain uses TRBV9 and TRBJ2-5; tentative D call: TRBD2 (6 bases). The CDR3 sequence is 18 residues long. Germline CDR1 SGDLS, CDR2 YYNGEE. Trimming pared 0 bases from V and 2 bases from J, leaving 20 bases between. DNA of the CDR3: TGTGCCAGCAGCGTAGAGGCGGGACTGGCGACAAGTCAAGAGACCCAGTACTTC. Amino acids: CASSVEAGLATSQETQYF.

This clonotype came up a few times. The CDR3 spells CASSFQLAGAGEQYF. The CDR3 bases are TGCGCCAGCAGCTTCCAACTAGCGGGGGCCGGCGAGCAGTACTTC. The V and J genes are TRBV5-1 and TRBJ2-7; 11 bases agree with TRBD2. The CDR3 totals 15 residues. The J segment lost 6 bases and the V segment lost 2 bases, leaving 7 bases of the junction unmatched. The germline gives CDR1 SGHRS, CDR2 YFSETQ.

A few counts support this clonotype. The chain carries TRBV7-2 and TRBJ1-2, with unresolved D. Trimming removed 1 base at V and 8 bases at J, with 11 bases between. The CDR3 runs 13 residues. CDR1 and CDR2 (germline): SGHTA, FQGNSA. CDR3 sequence reads: CASSLETFGGYTF. The CDR3 DNA reads TGTGCCAGCAGCTTAGAGACATTCGGGGGCTACACCTTC. The full variable domain, its missing parts supplied by reference TRBV7-2 and TRBJ1-2, is GAGVSQSPSNKVTEKGKDVELRCDPISGHTALYWYRQSLGQGLEFLIYFQGNSAPDKSGLPSDRFSAERTGGSVSTLTIQRTQQEDSAVYLCASSLETFGGYTFGSGTRLTVV.

The chain is built from TRBV7-8 and TRBJ1-1, with 7 bases that match TRBD1. Trimming cost V 3 bases and J 4 bases; bases outside gene matches: 5. The length of the CDR3 is 14 residues. Germline V gives CDR1 SGHVS, CDR2 FQNEAQ. CDR3 in DNA: TGTGCCAGCAGCTTTGACAGGGAAGGCACTGAAGCTTTCTTT. It codes for CASSFDREGTEAFF.

Only a few counts were recorded for this clonotype. V usage is TRBV24-1 and J usage is TRBJ2-5; 7 nucleotides line up with TRBD1. This CDR3 region has 15 residues. V trimming: 3 bases; J trimming: 3 bases; junction bases outside the gene matches: 6. The V gene's germline CDR1 is KGHDR and CDR2 SFDVKD. The CDR3, as DNA: TGTGCCACCAGTGATCTCGGGACAGAAAAAGAGACCCAGTACTTC. Amino acid sequence: CATSDLGTEKETQYF.

Only a few counts were recorded for this clonotype. This chain's CDR3 is CASSPQDRGYGYTF. The CDR3 nucleotides are TGTGCCAGCTCACCCCAGGACAGAGGCTATGGCTACACCTTC. The chain recombines TRBV18 with TRBJ1-2; maybe TRBD1 (6 bases). Trimming cost V 3 bases and J 4 bases, with 12 bases left between them. CDR1 is KGHSH and CDR2 is LQKENI in the germline V gene. The CDR3 runs 14 residues. The variable domain in full, completed from reference TRBV18 and TRBJ1-2, reads NAGVMQNPRHLVRRRGQEARLRCSPMKGHSHVYWYRQLPEEGLKFMVYLQKENIIDESGMPKERFSAEFPKEGPSILRIQQVVRGDSAAYFCASSPQDRGYGYTFGSGTRLTVV.